Each of the 8 T cell receptor beta chains below was sequenced from the same sample in a study of CD8+ T cells in alopecia areata. Specified treatment: oral pan-JAK inhibitor, 5-10 mg twice daily. Sequencing used cDNA as its template, made by extracting RNA and reverse transcribing it. Repertoires were generated with immunoSEQ multiplex PCR, while TCRdb's copy carries only in-frame clones and drops some. Of around 180,000 clones in the sample, about three fifths are singletons; the top ten hold 0.85% to 1.3%. Here the sequenced sample was CD4+ T cells sorted from blood, taken at week 24, from a patient treated with tofacitinib. The receptors here all came from a human donor with alopecia areata.

The chain employs TRBV18 and TRBJ1-2; 8 bases are shared with TRBD1. The CDR3 contains 13 residues. Germline V gene lookup returns CDR1 KGHSH and CDR2 LQKENI. The J segment lost 3 bases and the V segment lost 8 bases, leaving 5 bases of the junction unmatched. The CDR3 coding sequence is TGTGCCAGCACCCCGACAGGGGACTATGGCTACACCTTC. As protein: CASTPTGDYGYTF.

This chain uses TRBV15 with TRBJ2-3; D ambiguous. With 3 bases removed from V and 3 bases from J, the gap between germline ends came to 1 base. CDR1 is LNHNV and CDR2 is YYDKDF in the germline V gene (reference sequence). This CDR3 is 11 amino acids long. The CDR3 sequence: CATSRTDTQYF. The CDR3, as DNA: TGTGCCACCAGCAGGACAGATACGCAGTATTTT.

This clone was seen only a few times. The V and J genes are TRBV4-1 and TRBJ1-4; no clear D gene. Germline lookup yields CDR1 MGHRA and CDR2 YSYEKL. The CDR3 loop spans 12 amino acids. V lost 1 base, J lost 5 bases, and 2 bases lay in between. CDR3 DNA sequence: TGCGCCAGCAGCCAAGTCAATGAAAAACTGTTTTTT. This translates into CASSQVNEKLFF.

The chain has TRBV7-9 and TRBJ2-2, with a weak D call TRBD2 (5 bases). Trimming pared 8 bases from V and 7 bases from J, leaving 17 bases between. Per the germline V gene, CDR1 is SEHNR and CDR2 is FQNEAQ (reference sequence). There are 14 residues in the CDR3. The DNA of the CDR3 is TGTGCCAGCTCGATCCGGGAATTTGTCGGGGAGCTGTTTTTT. The encoded protein is CASSIREFVGELFF.

J is TRBJ1-5 and V is TRBV4-3, with D uncertain. The V and J ends lost 1 base and 1 base respectively, with 8 bases between them. The CDR3 runs to 15 residues. Germline CDR1 LGHNA, CDR2 YSLEER. This CDR3 is CASSQVVGSNQPQHF. The DNA for the CDR3 is TGCGCCAGCAGCCAAGTGGTAGGGAGCAATCAGCCCCAGCATTTT.

In DNA, the CDR3 is TGCAGTGCCCGAGGAGGGACAGGGCTGTTCTTC. Its protein product is CSARGGTGLFF. The chain recombines TRBV20-1 with TRBJ2-1, with TRBD1 matching 9 bases. Germline loops: CDR1 DFQATT, CDR2 SNEGSKA (reference sequence). The ends lost 6 bases at V and 15 bases at J; junction bases unmatched: 9. The CDR3 is 11 amino acids.

The chain links TRBV30 to TRBJ2-1; 11 positions agree with TRBD2. V shed 5 bases and J 1 base; nucleotides not matched to a gene: 7. CDR3 length: 16 amino acids. Germline V lookup: CDR1 GTSNPN, CDR2 SVGIG (reference sequence). The CDR3 protein is CAWEASGGTSYNEQFF. The CDR3 coding sequence is TGTGCCTGGGAGGCTAGCGGGGGGACATCCTACAATGAGCAGTTCTTC.

The chain recombines TRBV5-5 with TRBJ2-5, with TRBD2 matching 15 bases. Trimming removed 0 bases from V and 2 bases from J; junction bases left unmatched: 11. This CDR3 has 20 amino acids. The germline V gene encodes CDR1 SGHKS and CDR2 YYEKEE (reference sequence). The CDR3 reads CASSLAPGLAGGRHQETQYF. The DNA for the CDR3 is TGTGCCAGCAGCTTGGCTCCCGGACTAGCGGGGGGGCGGCATCAAGAGACCCAGTACTTC.